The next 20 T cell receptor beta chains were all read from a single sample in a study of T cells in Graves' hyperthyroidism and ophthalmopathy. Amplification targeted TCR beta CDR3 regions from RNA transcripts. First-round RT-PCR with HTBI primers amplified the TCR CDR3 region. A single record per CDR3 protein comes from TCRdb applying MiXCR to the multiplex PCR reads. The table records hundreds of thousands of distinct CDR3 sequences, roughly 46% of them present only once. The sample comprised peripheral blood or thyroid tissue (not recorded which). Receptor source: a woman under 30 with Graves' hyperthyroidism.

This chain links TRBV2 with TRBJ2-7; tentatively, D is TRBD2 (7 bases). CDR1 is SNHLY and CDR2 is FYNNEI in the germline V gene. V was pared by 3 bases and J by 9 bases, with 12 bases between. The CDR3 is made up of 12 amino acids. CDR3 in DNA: TGTGCCAGCAGTGAGGGGGGGCTCGGGCAGTACTTC. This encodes CASSEGGLGQYF.

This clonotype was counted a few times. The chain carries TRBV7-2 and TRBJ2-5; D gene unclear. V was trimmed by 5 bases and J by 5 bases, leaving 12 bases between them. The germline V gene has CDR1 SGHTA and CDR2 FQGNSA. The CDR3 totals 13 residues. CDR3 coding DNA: TGTGCCAGCAGCCAAAGTGTCGGGGAGACCCAGTACTTC. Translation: CASSQSVGETQYF.

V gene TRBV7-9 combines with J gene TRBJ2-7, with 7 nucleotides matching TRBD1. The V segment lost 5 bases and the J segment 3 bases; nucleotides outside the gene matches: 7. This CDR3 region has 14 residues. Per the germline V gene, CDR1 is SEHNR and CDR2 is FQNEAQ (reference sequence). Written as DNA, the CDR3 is TGTGCCAGCAGCGAAAAACAGGGGCACTACGAGCAGTACTTC. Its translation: CASSEKQGHYEQYF.

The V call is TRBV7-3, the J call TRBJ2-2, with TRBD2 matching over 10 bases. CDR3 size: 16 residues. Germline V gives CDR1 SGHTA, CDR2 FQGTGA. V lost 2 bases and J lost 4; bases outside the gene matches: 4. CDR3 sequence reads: CASSLDLAGVTGELFF. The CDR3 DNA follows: TGTGCCAGCAGCTTAGACCTAGCGGGAGTCACCGGGGAGCTGTTTTTT.

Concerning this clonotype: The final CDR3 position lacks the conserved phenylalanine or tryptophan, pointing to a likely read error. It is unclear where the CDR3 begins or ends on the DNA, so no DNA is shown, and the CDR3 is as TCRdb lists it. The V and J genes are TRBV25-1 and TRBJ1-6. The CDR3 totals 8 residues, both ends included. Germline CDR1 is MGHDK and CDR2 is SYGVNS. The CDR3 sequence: CASSESEP.

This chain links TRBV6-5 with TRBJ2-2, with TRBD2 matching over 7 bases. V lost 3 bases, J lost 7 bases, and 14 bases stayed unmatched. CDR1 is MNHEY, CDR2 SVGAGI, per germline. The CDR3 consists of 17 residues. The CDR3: CASSYGGRAKEDGELFF. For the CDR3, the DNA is TGTGCCAGCAGTTATGGTGGGAGGGCTAAGGAAGACGGGGAGCTGTTTTTT.

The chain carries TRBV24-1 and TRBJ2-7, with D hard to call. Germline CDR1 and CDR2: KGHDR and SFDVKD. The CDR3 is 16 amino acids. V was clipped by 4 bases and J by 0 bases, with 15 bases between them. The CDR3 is CATSETGSENSYEQYF. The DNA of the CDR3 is TGTGCCACCAGTGAAACCGGGTCAGAAAACTCCTACGAGCAGTACTTC.

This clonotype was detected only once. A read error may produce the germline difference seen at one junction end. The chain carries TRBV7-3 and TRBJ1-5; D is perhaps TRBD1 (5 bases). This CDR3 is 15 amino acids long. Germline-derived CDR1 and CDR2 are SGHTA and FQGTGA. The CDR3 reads CASSQGENSNQPQHF. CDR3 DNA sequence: TGCGCCAGCAGCCAAGGGGAAAATAGCAATCAGCCCCAGCATTTT. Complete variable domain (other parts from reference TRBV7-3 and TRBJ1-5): GAGVSQTPSNKVTEKGKYVELRCDPISGHTALYWYRQSLGQGPEFLIYFQGTGAADDSGLPNDRFFAVRPEGSVSTLKIQRTERGDSAVYLCASSQGENSNQPQHFGDGTRLSIL.

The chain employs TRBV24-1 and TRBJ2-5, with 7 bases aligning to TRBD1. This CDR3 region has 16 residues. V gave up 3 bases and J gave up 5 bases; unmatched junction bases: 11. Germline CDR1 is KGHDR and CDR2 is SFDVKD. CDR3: CATSDQDSTGIETQYF. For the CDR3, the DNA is TGTGCCACCAGTGATCAAGATTCGACAGGGATCGAGACCCAGTACTTC.

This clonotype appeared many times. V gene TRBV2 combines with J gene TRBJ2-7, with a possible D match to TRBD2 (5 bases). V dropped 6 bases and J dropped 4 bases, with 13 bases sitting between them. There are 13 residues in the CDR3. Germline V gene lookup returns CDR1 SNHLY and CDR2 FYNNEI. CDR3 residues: CASRGSLYYEQYF. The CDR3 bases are TGTGCCAGCAGAGGGAGTCTCTATTACGAGCAGTACTTC.

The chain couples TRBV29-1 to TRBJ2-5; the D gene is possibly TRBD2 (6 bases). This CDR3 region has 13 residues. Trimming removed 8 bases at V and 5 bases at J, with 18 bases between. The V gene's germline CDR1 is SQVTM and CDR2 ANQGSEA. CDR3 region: CSPRPGTHETQYF. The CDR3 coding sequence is TGCAGCCCAAGACCCGGGACTCATGAGACCCAGTACTTC.

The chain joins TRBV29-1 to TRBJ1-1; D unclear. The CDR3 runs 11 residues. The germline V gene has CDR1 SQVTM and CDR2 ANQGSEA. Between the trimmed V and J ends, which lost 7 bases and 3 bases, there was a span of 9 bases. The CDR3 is CSGRWDTEAFF. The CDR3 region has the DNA TGCAGCGGAAGGTGGGACACTGAAGCTTTCTTT.

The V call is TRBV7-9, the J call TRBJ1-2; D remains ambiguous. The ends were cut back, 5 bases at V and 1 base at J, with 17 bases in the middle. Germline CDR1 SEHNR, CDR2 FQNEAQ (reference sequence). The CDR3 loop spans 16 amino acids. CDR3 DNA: TGTGCCAGCAGCCGTAGGATCGGCTATCTTAACTATGGCTACACCTTC. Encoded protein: CASSRRIGYLNYGYTF.

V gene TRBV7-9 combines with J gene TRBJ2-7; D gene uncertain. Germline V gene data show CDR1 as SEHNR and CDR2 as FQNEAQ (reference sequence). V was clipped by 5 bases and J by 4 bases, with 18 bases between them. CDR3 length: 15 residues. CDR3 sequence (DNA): TGTGCCAGCAGCCGATCGCTAGTCGGCAGATACGAGCAGTACTTC. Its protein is CASSRSLVGRYEQYF.

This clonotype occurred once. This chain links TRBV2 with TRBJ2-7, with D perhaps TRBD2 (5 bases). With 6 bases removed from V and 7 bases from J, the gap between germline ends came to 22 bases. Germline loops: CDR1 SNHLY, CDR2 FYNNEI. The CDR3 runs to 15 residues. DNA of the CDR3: TGTGCCAGCAGATTCCCCGAAGCGGATGGCGGGGAGCAGTACTTC. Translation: CASRFPEADGGEQYF.

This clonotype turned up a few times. The CDR3 here is CASSEGLDYEQYF. In nucleotides, the CDR3 is TGTGCCAGCAGTGAGGGACTAGACTACGAGCAGTACTTC. The gene calls are TRBV6-6 and TRBJ2-7, with 8 bases lining up with TRBD2. The germline CDR1 and CDR2 sequences are MNHNY and SVGAGI (reference sequence). This CDR3 region has 13 residues. V lost 5 bases, J lost 3 bases, and 3 bases stayed unmatched.

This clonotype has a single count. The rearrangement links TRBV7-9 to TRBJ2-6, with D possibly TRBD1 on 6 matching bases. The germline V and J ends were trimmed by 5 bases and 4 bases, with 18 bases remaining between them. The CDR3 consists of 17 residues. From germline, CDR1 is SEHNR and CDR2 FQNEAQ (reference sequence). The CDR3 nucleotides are TGTGCCAGCAGCGGGGGCGAGAGGCACGCCGGGGCCAACGTCCTGACTTTC. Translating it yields CASSGGERHAGANVLTF. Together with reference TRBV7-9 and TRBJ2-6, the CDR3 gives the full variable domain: DTGVSQNPRHKITKRGQNVTFRCDPISEHNRLYWYRQTLGQGPEFLTYFQNEAQLEKSRLLSDRFSAERPKGSFSTLEIQRTEQGDSAMYLCASSGGERHAGANVLTFGAGSRLTVL.

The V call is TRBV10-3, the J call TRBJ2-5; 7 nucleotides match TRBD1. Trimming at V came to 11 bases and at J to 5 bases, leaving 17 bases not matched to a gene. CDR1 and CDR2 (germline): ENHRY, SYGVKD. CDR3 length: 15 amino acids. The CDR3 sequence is CAALSDDRDLETQYF. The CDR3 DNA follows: TGTGCCGCCCTTTCGGATGACAGGGATTTGGAGACCCAGTACTTC.

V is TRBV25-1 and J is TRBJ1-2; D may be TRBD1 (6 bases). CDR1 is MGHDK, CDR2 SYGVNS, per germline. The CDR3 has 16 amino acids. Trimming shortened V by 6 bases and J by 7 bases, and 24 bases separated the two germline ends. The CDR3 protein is CASSLKATGFFGGYTF. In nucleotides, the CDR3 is TGTGCCAGCAGCCTCAAAGCTACAGGGTTTTTCGGTGGCTACACCTTC.

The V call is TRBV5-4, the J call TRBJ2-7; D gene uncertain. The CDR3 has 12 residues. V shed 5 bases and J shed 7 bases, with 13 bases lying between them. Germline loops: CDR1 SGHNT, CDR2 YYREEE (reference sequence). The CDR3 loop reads CASREYGNEQYF. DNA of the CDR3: TGTGCCAGCAGGGAGTATGGAAATGAGCAGTACTTC.